This T cell receptor (beta chain) was identified during a study of T cells after yellow fever vaccination. Notes on the study in general: Boosting was followed by the reappearance of most primary-vaccination clones (approximately 97% CD4, about 89% CD8). Shared CD4/CD8 clonotypes were a small share, likely from convergent recombination.

Using its own MiXCR run on the 5' RACE reads, TCRdb lists one record per CDR3 protein. The data show around 300,000 distinct CDR3 sequences, 13% seen once. Trimming took off 0 bases at V and 5 bases at J, with 13 bases between the two ends. The germline gives CDR1 SGDLS, CDR2 YYNGEE. The CDR3 consists of 15 residues. This clonotype came up a few times. Its target is not known. This rearrangement joins TRBV9 to TRBJ2-3; either TRBD1 or TRBD2 may fit D (6 bases each). This TCR came from a man aged 25-45 years who received the YFV17D yellow fever vaccine. Sequencing was performed on CD4+ T cells sorted from PBMCs, taken 45 days after the yellow fever booster vaccination. The CDR3 DNA is TGTGCCAGCAGCGTAGTCGGGGGCACACAAGATACGCAGTATTTT. This translates into CASSVVGGTQDTQYF.